This entry lists 10 T cell receptor beta chains sequenced from one sample in a study of blood T cell repertoires in COVID-19. Measured with immunoSEQ multiplex PCR; TCRdb has only the in-frame clones, and not every one. This sample has hundreds of thousands of clones, with more than 75% found just once. Source material: PBMCs or T cells enriched from blood (not recorded which). The receptors come from a woman aged 45-65 years who had recovered from COVID-19.

The V call is TRBV3-1 (or the pseudogene TRBV3-2), the J call TRBJ2-7; 7 positions agree with TRBD2. Germline V CDR1 and CDR2: LGHDT, YNNKEL (reference sequence). This CDR3 comprises 16 residues. Trimming at V came to 4 bases and at J to 0 bases, leaving 9 bases not matched to a gene. CDR3 protein: CASSPSPGTTSYEQYF. In DNA form, the CDR3 reads TGTGCCAGCAGCCCATCGCCCGGGACTACCTCCTACGAGCAGTACTTC.

In DNA, the CDR3 is TGTGCCACCAGCAGAGATCCCGGGAATAATGAAAAACTGTTTTTT. Protein product: CATSRDPGNNEKLFF. This sequence joins TRBV15 and TRBJ1-4; D remains ambiguous. This CDR3 is built from 15 residues. Germline loops: CDR1 LNHNV, CDR2 YYDKDF (reference sequence). Trimming took off 0 bases at V and 4 bases at J, with 9 bases between the two ends.

This sequence joins TRBV5-5 and TRBJ2-1, with 11 nucleotides matching TRBD1. The J segment lost 7 bases and the V segment lost 0 bases, leaving 6 bases of the junction unmatched. Germline CDR1 reads SGHKS; CDR2 reads YYEKEE (reference sequence). This CDR3 is built from 16 residues. The CDR3 region has the DNA TGTGCCAGCAGCTTGGTTCGCGGGACAGGGGGTAATGAGCAGTTCTTC. It yields the protein CASSLVRGTGGNEQFF. Together with reference TRBV5-5 and TRBJ2-1, the CDR3 gives the full variable domain: DAGVTQSPTHLIKTRGQQVTLRCSPISGHKSVSWYQQVLGQGPQFIFQYYEKEERGRGNFPDRFSARQFPNYSSELNVNALLLGDSALYLCASSLVRGTGGNEQFFGPGTRLTVL.

The chain is built from TRBV19 and TRBJ1-3, with D unresolved. Trimming cost V 2 bases and J 1 base, with 12 bases left between them. This CDR3 has 16 amino acids. The germline gives CDR1 LNHDA, CDR2 SQIVND (reference sequence). The CDR3 spells CASSILGRSSGNTIYF. CDR3 in DNA: TGTGCCAGTAGTATATTAGGGAGGTCTTCTGGAAACACCATATATTTT.

The genes are TRBV6-5 and TRBJ1-2; 7 bases agree with TRBD1. CDR3 length: 15 amino acids. Germline lookup yields CDR1 MNHEY and CDR2 SVGAGI. J gave up 0 bases and V 8 bases, and 9 bases lay outside the gene matches. Here the CDR3 reads CASARGGRANYGYTF. CDR3 DNA sequence: TGTGCCAGCGCCAGAGGGGGCCGAGCTAACTATGGCTACACCTTC.

The V call is TRBV5-6, the J call TRBJ2-3, with D possibly TRBD1 on 6 matching bases. CDR3 size: 14 residues. The germline V gene encodes CDR1 SGHDT and CDR2 YYEEEE. Trimming shortened V by 5 bases and J by 3 bases, and 13 bases separated the two germline ends. The CDR3 sequence: CASSYPQGTDTQYF. CDR3 sequence (DNA): TGTGCCAGCAGTTACCCCCAGGGGACAGATACGCAGTATTTT.

This chain links TRBV11-3 with TRBJ1-6; D is undetermined. This CDR3 has 16 amino acids. Germline CDR1 reads SGHNT; CDR2 reads YENEEA. Trimming took 7 bases from V and 4 from J, leaving 17 bases between them. CDR3 sequence (DNA): TGTGCCAGCACCCAACAGACGCAACGTTATAATTCACCCCTCCACTTT. Translation: CASTQQTQRYNSPLHF.

V and J are TRBV11-3 and TRBJ2-5; 8 nucleotides agree with TRBD1. The CDR3 totals 14 residues. Germline CDR1 is SGHNT and CDR2 is YENEEA. Losses at the gene ends were 5 bases for V and 0 bases for J; bases not matched to a gene: 2. The CDR3 loop is CASSLDRDQETQYF. CDR3 sequence (DNA): TGTGCCAGCAGCCTGGACAGGGACCAAGAGACCCAGTACTTC.

The chain uses TRBV7-9 and TRBJ2-7; 12 bases match TRBD2. Germline trimming cut 0 bases from V and 6 bases from J; bases unmatched to any gene: 6. The CDR3 length is 16 residues. Germline V gene sequence: CDR1 SEHNR, CDR2 FQNEAQ (reference sequence). The CDR3: CASSLALAGGPIEQYF. CDR3 DNA: TGTGCCAGCAGCTTAGCGCTAGCGGGAGGGCCTATCGAGCAGTACTTC.

The rearrangement uses TRBV5-1 and TRBJ2-3, with 9 bases identical to TRBD2. CDR3 size: 14 residues. Germline CDR1 and CDR2: SGHRS and YFSETQ. With 5 bases clipped from V and 4 bases from J, the junction kept 5 bases outside the gene matches. The CDR3 is CASSDSGGSDTQYF. CDR3 nucleotide sequence: TGCGCCAGCAGTGATAGCGGGGGCTCAGATACGCAGTATTTT.